This is a list of T cell receptor beta chains from one sample in a study of CD8 T cells in cerebrospinal fluid in Alzheimer's disease. TCRdb reanalyzed the 10x single-cell sequencing reads and collapses them to one entry per CDR3 protein, without DNA. The specimen's table records 500 to 650 distinct CDR3 sequences. The sample comprised cerebrospinal fluid. These receptors were taken from a human donor with Alzheimer's disease. The CDR3 runs from the conserved cysteine through the conserved F or W. A clone size is listed for some rows: how often the clone was seen (once, few, many), or a class if it is expanded.

CDR3aa: CASSQDYLAGGKNIQYF; v_gene: TRBV4-2; abundance: -; j_gene: TRBJ2-4; len: 17
CDR3aa: CASSFGGAGSYQPQHF; v_gene: TRBV12-3/TRBV12-4; abundance: medium-sized; j_gene: TRBJ1-5; len: 16
CDR3aa: CASSSRGQTYEQYF; v_gene: TRBV3-1; abundance: large; j_gene: TRBJ2-7; len: 14
CDR3aa: CASRAGGAGVTDTQYF; v_gene: TRBV10-2; abundance: large; j_gene: TRBJ2-3; len: 16
CDR3aa: CASTEGGFNYGYTF; v_gene: TRBV7-8; abundance: medium-sized; j_gene: TRBJ1-2; len: 14
CDR3aa: CASSAGTSDTNNEQFF; v_gene: TRBV13; abundance: -; j_gene: TRBJ2-1; len: 16
CDR3aa: CASSLIRGGTEAFF; v_gene: TRBV3-1; abundance: large; j_gene: TRBJ1-1; len: 14
CDR3aa: CASSTERFSVGSPLHF; v_gene: TRBV12-3/TRBV12-4; abundance: large; j_gene: TRBJ1-6; len: 16
CDR3aa: CASSRDRVTEAFF; v_gene: TRBV28; abundance: -; j_gene: TRBJ1-1; len: 13
CDR3aa: CASSWGTDSPLHF; v_gene: TRBV9; abundance: medium-sized; j_gene: TRBJ1-6; len: 13
CDR3aa: CASSIGLSSSPLHF; v_gene: TRBV19; abundance: -; j_gene: TRBJ1-6; len: 14
CDR3aa: CSARDGGSANEKLFF; v_gene: TRBV20-1; abundance: large; j_gene: TRBJ1-4; len: 15
CDR3aa: CASSSLNRDGPYEQYF; v_gene: TRBV11-2; abundance: medium-sized; j_gene: TRBJ2-7; len: 16
CDR3aa: CSAREDHEQFF; v_gene: TRBV20-1; abundance: hyperexpanded; j_gene: TRBJ2-1; len: 11
CDR3aa: CASSLGGPYEQYF; v_gene: TRBV6-2/TRBV6-3; abundance: medium-sized; j_gene: TRBJ2-7; len: 13
CDR3aa: CAISERGAQETQYF; v_gene: TRBV10-3; abundance: medium-sized; j_gene: TRBJ2-5; len: 14
CDR3aa: CASPPAGTGNTEAFF; v_gene: TRBV19; abundance: medium-sized; j_gene: TRBJ1-1; len: 15
CDR3aa: CASSFRPPGQGGTEAFF; v_gene: TRBV11-2; abundance: -; j_gene: TRBJ1-1; len: 17
CDR3aa: CASSTPPHEQYF; v_gene: TRBV19; abundance: medium-sized; j_gene: TRBJ2-7; len: 12
CDR3aa: CSVEDRGTGPRSTF; v_gene: TRBV29-1; abundance: large; j_gene: TRBJ1-2; len: 14
CDR3aa: CSARDSTQGRDSPLHF; v_gene: TRBV20-1; abundance: hyperexpanded; j_gene: TRBJ1-6; len: 16
CDR3aa: CASSYWAAQETQYF; v_gene: TRBV6-2/TRBV6-3; abundance: large; j_gene: TRBJ2-5; len: 14
CDR3aa: CASRSGPHQETQYF; v_gene: TRBV10-1; abundance: large; j_gene: TRBJ2-5; len: 14
CDR3aa: CASSLLRAVSSYEQYF; v_gene: TRBV6-5; abundance: large; j_gene: TRBJ2-7; len: 16
CDR3aa: CASRLSGNTIYF; v_gene: TRBV12-3/TRBV12-4; abundance: large; j_gene: TRBJ1-3; len: 12
CDR3aa: CASDAETVGISPLHF; v_gene: TRBV7-9; abundance: large; j_gene: TRBJ1-6; len: 15
CDR3aa: CASSQGVGSNQPQHF; v_gene: TRBV5-4; abundance: large; j_gene: TRBJ1-5; len: 15
CDR3aa: CASSLDGTSEETQYF; v_gene: TRBV5-1; abundance: large; j_gene: TRBJ2-5; len: 15
CDR3aa: CASSAGVGQGAGELFF; v_gene: TRBV2; abundance: large; j_gene: TRBJ2-2; len: 16
CDR3aa: CASSEGLGTGELFF; v_gene: TRBV6-1; abundance: hyperexpanded; j_gene: TRBJ2-2; len: 14
CDR3aa: CRADATIDEQFF; v_gene: TRBV20-1; abundance: large; j_gene: TRBJ2-1; len: 12
CDR3aa: CSARDPNTIYF; v_gene: TRBV20-1; abundance: large; j_gene: TRBJ1-3; len: 11
CDR3aa: CASSYGDTQYF; v_gene: TRBV6-2/TRBV6-3; abundance: hyperexpanded; j_gene: TRBJ2-3; len: 11
CDR3aa: CASSLATGTTNTGELFF; v_gene: TRBV4-1; abundance: medium-sized; j_gene: TRBJ2-2; len: 17
CDR3aa: CASSFHRVPNTEAFF; v_gene: TRBV5-5; abundance: large; j_gene: TRBJ1-1; len: 15
CDR3aa: CAWSVGTASPLHF; v_gene: TRBV30; abundance: medium-sized; j_gene: TRBJ1-6; len: 13
CDR3aa: CASSMLGDHEQYF; v_gene: TRBV19; abundance: medium-sized; j_gene: TRBJ2-7; len: 13
CDR3aa: CASSRAERDTQYF; v_gene: TRBV3-1; abundance: large; j_gene: TRBJ2-3; len: 13
CDR3aa: CASSTFTGGRETQYF; v_gene: TRBV19; abundance: medium-sized; j_gene: TRBJ2-5; len: 15